The following is a T cell receptor beta chain sequence with its context. Its antigen is not identified. Using its own MiXCR run on the 5' RACE reads, TCRdb lists one record per CDR3 protein. The sample contains about 83,000 distinct CDR3 sequences, roughly an eighth of which appear only once. This specimen comes from a study of early T cells in non-severe SARS-CoV-2 infection. Study-wide points: CD4 and private specificities were missed by VDJdb matching, which favored anti-spike CD8 responses.

Germline V gene sequence: CDR1 MRHNA, CDR2 SNTAGT. V was trimmed by 3 bases and J by 1 base, leaving 11 bases between them. CDR3 length equals 15 residues. The chain uses TRBV6-4 and TRBJ2-3, with a possible D match to TRBD2 (5 bases). Sequencing was performed on whole blood. The sequence came from an adult who was a healthcare worker with PCR-confirmed SARS-CoV-2 infection or an uninfected control (not recorded which). The CDR3 reads CASSEALAGTDTQYF. In DNA, the CDR3 is TGTGCCAGCAGTGAAGCGCTAGCCGGCACAGATACGCAGTATTTT.